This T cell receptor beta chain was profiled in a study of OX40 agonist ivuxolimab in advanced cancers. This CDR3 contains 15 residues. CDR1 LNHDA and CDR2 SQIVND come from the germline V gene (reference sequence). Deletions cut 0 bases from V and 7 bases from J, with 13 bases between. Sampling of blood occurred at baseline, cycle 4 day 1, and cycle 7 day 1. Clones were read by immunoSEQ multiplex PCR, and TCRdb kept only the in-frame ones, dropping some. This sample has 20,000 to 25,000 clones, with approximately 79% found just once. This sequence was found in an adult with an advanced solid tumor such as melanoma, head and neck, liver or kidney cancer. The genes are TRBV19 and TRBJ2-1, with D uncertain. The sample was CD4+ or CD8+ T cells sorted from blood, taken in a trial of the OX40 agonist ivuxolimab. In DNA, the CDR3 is TGTGCCAGTAGTATAGACTCCTCCCCTTGGAATGAGCAGTTCTTC. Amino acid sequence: CASSIDSSPWNEQFF.